The rows below give T cell receptor beta chains drawn from one sample of a study of T cell changes during pregnancy in multiple sclerosis. Measured with immunoSEQ multiplex PCR; TCRdb has only the in-frame clones, and not every one. Seen here are around 80,000 clones, around 94% observed once, and the top ten hold more than 0.95%. Sample: peripheral blood, taken in the second trimester of pregnancy. The origin of the receptors is a female donor in good health, enrolled as a control in a pregnancy study. CDR3s include the opening cysteine and the closing phenylalanine or tryptophan. A D gene is named only where the DNA matches it firmly. Clone sizes are given selectively: once, few, many, or a class where the clone is expanded.

j_call | v_call | d_call | clone_size | cdr3_nt | cdr3_aa
TRBJ2-7 | TRBV18 | TRBD1 | - | TGTGCCAGCTCACCGACAGGGTTCGAGCAGTACTTC | CASSPTGFEQYF
TRBJ1-1 | TRBV10-3 | TRBD1 | - | TGTGCCATCAACCGGGACAGGGGGCAAGGCACTGAAGCTTTCTTT | CAINRDRGQGTEAFF
TRBJ1-4 | TRBV7-9 | TRBD1 | - | TGTGCCAGCAGCTTAGCGTCGGACAGGGGTGAAAAACTGTTTTTT | CASSLASDRGEKLFF
TRBJ1-2 | TRBV27 | - | - | TGTGCCAGCAGTCCTTGGTCGGGGATTGATGGCTACACCTTC | CASSPWSGIDGYTF
TRBJ2-1 | TRBV6-6 | TRBD2 | - | TGTGCCAGCAGTTACGGACTAGCGAATGAGCAGTTCTTC | CASSYGLANEQFF
TRBJ2-5 | TRBV5-1 | - | - | TGCGCCAGCAGCTCAGGACTGGGGGAGACCCAGTACTTC | CASSSGLGETQYF
TRBJ2-7 | TRBV19 | - | - | TGTGCCAGTAGTTCCAGGGACTCCCGATCCTACGAGCAGTACTTC | CASSSRDSRSYEQYF
TRBJ1-2 | TRBV5-1 | - | - | TGCGCCAGCAGCACGGGATTCACTTTGAGCACGAACTATGGCTACACCTTC | CASSTGFTLSTNYGYTF
TRBJ2-5 | TRBV5-6 | TRBD1 | - | TGTGCCAGCAGTTCCGGGACAGGGGAAGGGACCCAGTACTTC | CASSSGTGEGTQYF
TRBJ2-1 | TRBV27 | - | once | TGTGCCAGCACCAGGGGGCTAGCGGGGAACAATGAGCAGTTCTTC | CASTRGLAGNNEQFF
TRBJ2-1 | TRBV2 | TRBD1 | - | TGTGCCAGCAGTGAGGGACAGGACTACAATGAGCAGTTCTTC | CASSEGQDYNEQFF
TRBJ2-1 | TRBV2 | TRBD2 | - | TGTGCCAGCAGTGTAATACTAGCGGGAGGTGGTGAGCAGTTCTTC | CASSVILAGGGEQFF
TRBJ2-3 | TRBV4-1 | TRBD2 | - | TGCGCCAGCAGCTTGACTAGCGTAGGCACAGATACGCAGTATTTT | CASSLTSVGTDTQYF
TRBJ2-1 | TRBV7-2 | - | - | TGTGCCAGCAGCTTAGGGGGCGGCTCCTACAATGAGCAGTTCTTC | CASSLGGGSYNEQFF
TRBJ2-2 | TRBV19 | - | - | TGTGCCAGTAGTATTCGGGTCCGCGGGGAGCTGTTTTTT | CASSIRVRGELFF
TRBJ2-7 | TRBV4-1 | TRBD1 | - | TGCGCCAGCAGCCAACGGGACAGGGGCCCTTCATTGTACTTC | CASSQRDRGPSLYF
TRBJ2-7 | TRBV2 | - | - | TGTGCCAGCAGTGAAAGCGATCCCTACGAGCAGTACTTC | CASSESDPYEQYF
TRBJ2-3 | TRBV5-1 | TRBD2 | - | TGCGCCAGCAGCGCCCGGACTAGCGGTGTTAGCACAGATACGCAGTATTTT | CASSARTSGVSTDTQYF
TRBJ2-3 | TRBV2 | TRBD1 | - | TGTGCCAGCATCCCGGCGAGGGGGCGTATAGATACGCAGTATTTT | CASIPARGRIDTQYF
TRBJ2-5 | TRBV18 | - | - | TGTGCCAGCTCGCTCGCCGGGGGAGGAGGGGAGACCCAGTACTTC | CASSLAGGGGETQYF
TRBJ2-1 | TRBV7-9 | - | - | TGTGCCAGCAGCTTAGTTCCTAGCAAAAATGAGCAGTTCTTC | CASSLVPSKNEQFF
TRBJ1-1 | TRBV7-2 | - | - | TGTGCCAGCAGCTTAGTGGGGGCTCGGAACACTGAAGCTTTCTTT | CASSLVGARNTEAFF
TRBJ2-7 | TRBV30 | TRBD2 | few | TGTGCCTGGAGTGTTTTAGCGGGAGGCCAGTACTTC | CAWSVLAGGQYF
TRBJ1-2 | TRBV6-5 | - | - | TGTGCCAGCAGTTCCAGGGTGTCCCAGCCTAACTATGGCTACACCTTC | CASSSRVSQPNYGYTF
TRBJ1-3 | TRBV6-6 | TRBD1 | - | TGTGCCAGCACCCGTCGGGACAGTAGCTCTGGAAACACCATATATTTT | CASTRRDSSSGNTIYF
TRBJ2-3 | TRBV19 | - | - | TGTGCCAGTAGTATAAACCCTAGCAAATACACAGATACGCAGTATTTT | CASSINPSKYTDTQYF
TRBJ1-1 | TRBV19 | - | - | TGTGCCAGTAGTATCTTTTCCATACGGGAGGCTTTCTTT | CASSIFSIREAFF
TRBJ1-2 | TRBV9 | TRBD1 | - | TGTGCCAGCAGCCCACGGACAGGGCGTAGCTACACCTTC | CASSPRTGRSYTF
TRBJ1-4 | TRBV10-3 | TRBD1 | - | TGTGCCATCAGCGGGACAGGGGTCGAAAAACTGTTTTTT | CAISGTGVEKLFF
TRBJ2-7 | TRBV29-1 | TRBD2 | - | TGCAGCGTTGAGGGGAGGGTACTCGGGGAGCAGTACTTC | CSVEGRVLGEQYF
TRBJ2-7 | TRBV19 | - | - | TGTGCCAGTAGTATAAGGAGCGAATCCTTCTACGAGCAGTACTTC | CASSIRSESFYEQYF
TRBJ2-3 | TRBV10-3 | - | - | TGTGCCATCAGTGATTGGGGGGCGGGAGTGGCGCAGTATTTT | CAISDWGAGVAQYF
TRBJ2-7 | TRBV21-1 | - | - | TGTGCCAGCAGCAAAACTAGACAGGGGGTAAAGATCGAGCAGTACTTC | CASSKTRQGVKIEQYF
TRBJ1-4 | TRBV4-1 | - | few | TGCGCCAGCAGCCGAACAGGGAAAGCAACTAATGAAAAACTGTTTTTT | CASSRTGKATNEKLFF
TRBJ1-3 | TRBV29-1 | - | - | TGCAGCGTTGAAGATGAACAGGGAGACTCTGGAAACACCATATATTTT | CSVEDEQGDSGNTIYF
TRBJ2-7 | TRBV2 | TRBD2 | - | TGTGCCAGCAGTGAAGCGAATGGACTAGCGGATTACAACTCCTACGAGCAGTACTTC | CASSEANGLADYNSYEQYF
TRBJ2-5 | TRBV5-1 | TRBD1 | - | TGCGCCAGCAGCTTGTCCGGACAGGCGGAGACCCAGTACTTC | CASSLSGQAETQYF
TRBJ1-2 | TRBV5-8 | TRBD1 | - | TGTGCCAGCAACCTCGGACAGGGCCTAGGCTACACCTTC | CASNLGQGLGYTF
TRBJ2-2 | TRBV6-6 | - | once | TGTGCCAGCAGCTGGGTCCAGGCCCCCAGCACCGGGGAGCTGTTTTTT | CASSWVQAPSTGELFF
TRBJ2-5 | TRBV29-1 | - | - | TGCAGCGTTGAAGACCACAGCAGGGAGACCCAGTACTTC | CSVEDHSRETQYF
TRBJ1-3 | TRBV5-6 | - | - | TGTGCCAGCAGCTTGCCCGGTGGAAACACCATATATTTT | CASSLPGGNTIYF
TRBJ1-1 | TRBV27 | - | - | TGTGCCAGCAGTCCCGGGACTGCGAACACTGAAGCTTTCTTT | CASSPGTANTEAFF
TRBJ2-7 | TRBV5-1 | - | - | TGCGCCAGCAGCCCGGACTCCGGGAGCGGGCAGTACTTC | CASSPDSGSGQYF
TRBJ2-5 | TRBV5-1 | TRBD2 | - | TGCGCCAGCACGCTAGCGGGAAAAGAGACCCAGTACTTC | CASTLAGKETQYF
TRBJ1-1 | TRBV27 | TRBD1 | - | TGTGCCAGCAGTCCTCTCCGGGACAGGGGGACTGAAGCTTTCTTT | CASSPLRDRGTEAFF
TRBJ2-5 | TRBV5-1 | TRBD1 | - | TGCGCCAGCACCCCGACAGGGGCGATGAGAGAGACCCAGTACTTC | CASTPTGAMRETQYF
TRBJ2-3 | TRBV19 | - | - | TGTGCCAGTAGTATAACGGGACTCTCGGGACCCGTTCCGCAGTATTTT | CASSITGLSGPVPQYF
TRBJ2-3 | TRBV2 | TRBD2 | - | TGTGCCAGCAGTGAAGCGATGGCGGGAGGCCCAGGGAAAGATACGCAGTATTTT | CASSEAMAGGPGKDTQYF
TRBJ2-3 | TRBV4-2 | - | - | TGTGCCAGCAGCCACCCCCTGGGCGGGGATACGCAGTATTTT | CASSHPLGGDTQYF
TRBJ2-2 | TRBV29-1 | - | - | TGCAGCGTCATTAGCGTCGCCGGGGAGCTGTTTTTT | CSVISVAGELFF
TRBJ2-2 | TRBV27 | - | - | TGTGCCAGCAGTTTTCGACAGGACATCACCGGGGAGCTGTTTTTT | CASSFRQDITGELFF
TRBJ1-5 | TRBV4-2 | TRBD1 | - | TGTGCCAGCAGCCAAGACAGGGGGCAAGGAGGCGATCAGCCCCAGCATTTT | CASSQDRGQGGDQPQHF
TRBJ2-7 | TRBV11-2 | - | - | TGTGCCAGCAGCTTGGGGGCGCAGCGAAGATCCTACGAGCAGTACTTC | CASSLGAQRRSYEQYF
TRBJ2-3 | TRBV29-1 | - | - | TGCAGCGTTGGACAGGTCTTTTTTACAGATACGCAGTATTTT | CSVGQVFFTDTQYF
TRBJ2-7 | TRBV7-9 | TRBD2 | - | TGTGCCAGCAGCTCCTTAGGACTAGCGGGAGCTGTACCCTACGAGCAGTACTTC | CASSSLGLAGAVPYEQYF
TRBJ2-2 | TRBV5-5 | - | - | TGTGCCAGCAGCTCCTTACCGGCGAACACCGGGGAGCTGTTTTTT | CASSSLPANTGELFF
TRBJ1-5 | TRBV19 | - | - | TGTGCCAGTAGTATAGAGAGGTTTCAGCCCCAGCATTTT | CASSIERFQPQHF
TRBJ2-5 | TRBV10-3 | - | once | TGTGCCATCAGTGAGATCCGGCAGGGCCTGCAAGAGACCCAGTACTTC | CAISEIRQGLQETQYF
TRBJ2-3 | TRBV4-2 | - | - | TGTGCCAGCAGCCACCTTTTGGCGAGCGGGAGCACAGATACGCAGTATTTT | CASSHLLASGSTDTQYF
TRBJ2-2 | TRBV5-1 | - | few | TGCGCCAGCAGCTCAGGGGACACCGGGGAGCTGTTTTTT | CASSSGDTGELFF